This T cell receptor beta chain was recovered during a study of cytomegalovirus exposure and HLA in healthy donors. As to this clone: Its target is not known.

Study observations and caveats: The availability of immune exposure information extended only to CMV serostatus. Earlier analysis found most TCR beta V segments productive about 87% or about 30% of the time.

This CDR3 region has 14 residues. Germline CDR1 GTSNPN, CDR2 SVGIG (reference sequence). The V end was cut by 2 bases, the J end by 4 bases, with 14 bases between. In the PCR, 60 Vbeta and 13 Jbeta primers were used. Data came from immunoSEQ multiplex PCR; TCRdb stores just in-frame clones and leaves some out. The data contain about 180,000 clones, 70% to 85% of them seen just once; the ten biggest clones take up approximately 1.3%. This chain connects TRBV30 to TRBJ1-2, with D possibly TRBD1 on 6 matching bases. Sample: PBMCs. The sequence derives from a man aged 18 to 29 in good health and CMV-seronegative. CDR3 sequence reads: CAWSKQGKAYGYTF. In nucleotides, the CDR3 is TGTGCCTGGAGTAAGCAGGGGAAGGCCTATGGCTACACCTTC.